Listed below are T cell receptor beta chains from one sample, sequenced in a study of OX40 agonist ivuxolimab in advanced cancers. Method: immunoSEQ multiplex PCR; TCRdb's copy keeps in-frame clones and lacks some. There are around 48,000 clones in the sample; about 88% occur only once, and roughly 1.1% lies in the top ten. The source material was CD4+ or CD8+ T cells sorted from blood, sampled in a trial of the OX40 agonist ivuxolimab. These receptors all stem from an adult with an advanced solid tumor such as melanoma, head and neck, liver or kidney cancer. Each CDR3 is given with its conserved first and last residue. D genes are given only for firm matches. Not every row has a clone size; where given, it reads once, few, many or a size class.

TRBV4-1	TRBJ2-2	TRBD2	-	CASSQDPGLAVYTGELFF	TGCGCCAGCAGCCAAGATCCAGGACTAGCGGTTTACACCGGGGAGCTGTTTTTT
TRBV27	TRBJ1-2	-	-	CASSLRRQGHGYTF	TGTGCCAGCAGTTTACGTCGCCAGGGGCATGGCTACACCTTC
TRBV30	TRBJ2-1	-	-	CAWSVRRESEQFF	TGTGCCTGGAGTGTCCGGCGGGAAAGCGAGCAGTTCTTC
TRBV6-1	TRBJ1-6	-	few	CASSEGRGGGSYNSPLHF	TGTGCCAGCAGTGAAGGACGGGGGGGTGGGTCCTATAATTCACCCCTCCACTTT
TRBV10-3	TRBJ1-5	TRBD1	few	CAISKDRGNQPQHF	TGTGCCATCAGTAAGGACAGGGGCAATCAGCCCCAGCATTTT
TRBV9	TRBJ2-3	TRBD2	-	CASSVGGGSNTQYF	TGTGCCAGCAGCGTAGGCGGGGGGTCAAATACGCAGTATTTT
TRBV19	TRBJ2-2	TRBD2	-	CASMWWRGASTGELFF	TGTGCCAGTATGTGGTGGCGGGGGGCCTCAACCGGGGAGCTGTTTTTT
TRBV9	TRBJ2-7	TRBD2	-	CASSVGLAGGSYEQYF	TGTGCCAGCAGCGTAGGGCTAGCGGGAGGGTCCTACGAGCAGTACTTC
TRBV15	TRBJ2-3	TRBD2	-	CATSRDPGGTTDTQYF	TGTGCCACCAGCAGAGATCCGGGGGGAACCACAGATACGCAGTATTTT
TRBV2	TRBJ1-5	TRBD1	-	CASNEGQGLNQPQHF	TGTGCCAGCAACGAGGGACAGGGATTAAATCAGCCCCAGCATTTT
TRBV6-4	TRBJ2-2	-	-	CASSDSVNTGELFF	TGTGCCAGCAGTGACTCAGTGAACACCGGGGAGCTGTTTTTT
TRBV7-9	TRBJ2-3	-	-	CASSGGLRPSTDTQYF	TGTGCCAGCAGCGGGGGACTCAGGCCTAGCACAGATACGCAGTATTTT
TRBV27	TRBJ1-6	-	-	CASSFRTDHPNSPLHF	TGTGCCAGCAGTTTCCGGACAGACCACCCCAATTCACCCCTCCACTTT
TRBV7-2	TRBJ1-4	-	-	CASSFRSANEKLFF	TGTGCCAGCAGCTTTAGGAGTGCTAATGAAAAACTGTTTTTT
TRBV7-2	TRBJ1-1	-	-	CASSLTASITEAFF	TGTGCCAGCAGCCTGACCGCATCTATCACTGAAGCTTTCTTT
TRBV29-1	TRBJ2-2	-	-	CSVEEWVTGELFF	TGCAGCGTTGAAGAGTGGGTTACCGGGGAGCTGTTTTTT
TRBV28	TRBJ2-3	TRBD2	-	CASSPGLAGATDTQYF	TGTGCCAGCAGTCCCGGACTAGCGGGGGCCACAGATACGCAGTATTTT
TRBV12-5	TRBJ2-6	-	once	CASGLPEGEAPSGANVLTF	TGTGCTAGTGGTTTGCCGGAGGGGGAGGCCCCCTCTGGGGCCAACGTCCTGACTTTC